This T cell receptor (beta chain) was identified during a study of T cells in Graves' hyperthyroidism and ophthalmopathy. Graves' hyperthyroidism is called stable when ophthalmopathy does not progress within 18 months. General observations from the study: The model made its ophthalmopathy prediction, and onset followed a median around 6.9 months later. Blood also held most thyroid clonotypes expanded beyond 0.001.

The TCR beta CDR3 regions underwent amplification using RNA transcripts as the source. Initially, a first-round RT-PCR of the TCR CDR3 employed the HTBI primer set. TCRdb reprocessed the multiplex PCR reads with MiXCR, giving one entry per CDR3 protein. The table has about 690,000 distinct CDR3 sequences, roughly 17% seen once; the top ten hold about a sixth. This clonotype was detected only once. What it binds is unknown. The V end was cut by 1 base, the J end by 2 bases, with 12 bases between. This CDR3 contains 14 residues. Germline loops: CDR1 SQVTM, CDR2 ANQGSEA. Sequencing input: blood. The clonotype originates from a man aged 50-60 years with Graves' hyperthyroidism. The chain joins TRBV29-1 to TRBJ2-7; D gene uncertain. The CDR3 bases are TGCAGCGTTGAAGGTTCGCGCGAACCCTACGAGCAGTACTTC. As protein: CSVEGSREPYEQYF.